The clone carrying this TCR beta chain was seen just once. The source of the sample is a study of blood T cell repertoires in COVID-19. This CDR3 contains 14 residues. V lost 4 bases to trimming and J lost 5 bases, with 12 bases between them. Looked up from germline, CDR1 is SGHRS and CDR2 is YFSETQ. Produced via immunoSEQ multiplex PCR; TCRdb's table is partial and in-frame only. The table includes about 230,000 clones, 86% detected once. The receptor was isolated from a man in his fifties with COVID-19, enrolled during active disease. The sequencing sample was made of peripheral blood. This rearrangement joins TRBV5-1 to TRBJ2-2; D is perhaps TRBD2 (6 bases). The CDR3 region is CASSSAGRTGELFF. As DNA, the CDR3 is TGCGCCAGCAGCAGTGCGGGACGAACCGGGGAGCTGTTTTTT.